A single sample gave rise to the 3 T cell receptor beta chains below, sequenced in a study of graft-versus-host responses after intestinal transplantation. Sequenced by immunoSEQ multiplex PCR; TCRdb stores in-frame clones only, minus some. The sample lists 40,000 to 55,000 clones; more than 85% were seen once. The material sequenced was PBMCs, taken 524 days after transplant. These receptors all come from a human patient who received an intestinal transplant, so some T cells may come from the graft donor.

The table lists this clone with a count of one. This sequence joins TRBV6-1 and TRBJ2-4, with TRBD1 matching 11 bases. With 7 bases clipped from V and 6 bases from J, the junction kept 8 bases outside the gene matches. CDR3 length: 15 residues. Germline V lookup: CDR1 MNHNS, CDR2 SASEGT. CDR3 nucleotides: TGTGCCAGCATGCTGGACAGGGGGCCTGGAAACATTCAGTACTTC. Translating it yields CASMLDRGPGNIQYF.

This clone was observed a single time. The sample has other DNA sequences that encode this CDR3 too. The gene calls are TRBV15 and TRBJ2-1, with 10 bases that match TRBD2. In germline, CDR1 is LNHNV, CDR2 YYDKDF (reference sequence). The CDR3 extends over 15 amino acids. Unmatched junction bases numbered 3, after V lost 3 bases and J lost 4 bases. The CDR3 bases are TGTGCCACCAGCAGGACTAGCGGGTGGTACAATGAGCAGTTCTTC. This translates into CATSRTSGWYNEQFF.

This sequence joins TRBV5-4 and TRBJ2-1; 12 positions match TRBD2. CDR1 SGHNT and CDR2 YYREEE come from the germline V gene (reference sequence). With V trimmed by 2 bases and J by 7 bases, 4 bases remained unmatched. CDR3 length equals 15 residues. The CDR3 DNA sequence: TGTGCCAGCAGCTTCGGGACTAGCGGGCATAATGAGCAGTTCTTC. Encoded protein: CASSFGTSGHNEQFF. Full variable domain (rest looked up from reference TRBV5-4 and TRBJ2-1): ETGVTQSPTHLIKTRGQQVTLRCSSQSGHNTVSWYQQALGQGPQFIFQYYREEENGRGNFPPRFSGLQFPNYSSELNVNALELDDSALYLCASSFGTSGHNEQFFGPGTRLTVL.